This T cell receptor beta chain was profiled in a study of blood T cell repertoires in COVID-19. Study in general: Specimens from acute and convalescent COVID-19 originated in the United States, Italy and Spain.

Germline-derived CDR1 and CDR2 are WNHNN and SYGVQD (reference sequence). The CDR3 sequence is 12 residues long. V was cut by 0 bases and J by 7 bases, with 6 bases left in between. Participant age was about 18 to 89 years, and participants resided in approximately 24 US areas. Profiling relied on immunoSEQ multiplex PCR, and the TCRdb table lists in-frame clones only, not all of them. This table holds over 350,000 clones, about 85% found once. Source material: PBMCs or T cells enriched from blood (not recorded which). The chain combines TRBV10-1 with TRBJ2-5, with D uncertain. This clonotype was sampled from a woman aged 18-30 years with acute COVID-19. CDR3 sequence (DNA): TGCGCCAGCAGTGAGTCCACCGGGACCCAGTACTTC. Translated, it gives CASSESTGTQYF.